This T cell receptor beta chain is drawn from a study of blood T cell repertoires in COVID-19. All enrollees were roughly 18 to 95 years old and from approximately 25 US areas. Sequenced by immunoSEQ multiplex PCR; TCRdb stores in-frame clones only, minus some. The table records a few hundred thousand clones, 65% to 90% of them present only once. This clone was detected a few times. Trimming cost V 5 bases and J 4 bases, with 15 bases left between them. CDR1 is SGHNT and CDR2 is YENEEA in the germline V gene. CDR3 length equals 15 residues. The TCR originated in a woman aged 40 to 50 with acute COVID-19. The sequenced sample consisted of PBMCs or T cells enriched from blood (not recorded which). The chain couples TRBV11-3 to TRBJ1-3; no firm D call. The CDR3 region has the DNA TGTGCCAGCAGCCCGTCAAAGCAAGTCGGAAACACCATATATTTT. It yields the protein CASSPSKQVGNTIYF.